This T cell receptor beta chain was sequenced for a study of blood T cell repertoires in COVID-19. V dropped 4 bases and J dropped 4 bases, with 11 bases sitting between them. The CDR3 spans 14 residues. This table comes from immunoSEQ multiplex PCR, and its TCRdb copy is limited to in-frame clones, with some not included. The data contain approximately 110,000 clones, 70% to 90% of them singletons. The sample consisted of peripheral blood. The chain has TRBV23-1 and TRBJ1-5; D remains ambiguous. TRBV23-1 is labeled an ORF, and its function is uncertain. The clonotype comes from a woman between 65 and 79 years old who had recovered from COVID-19. Written as DNA, the CDR3 is TGCGCCAGCAGTCGGCGGTGGAGGAATCAGCCCCAGCATTTT. Translated, it gives CASSRRWRNQPQHF.